This T cell receptor (beta chain) appears in the sequencing data of a study of blood T cell repertoires in COVID-19. Study information: Spain, Italy and the United States supplied samples that represented acute and convalescent COVID-19. Sources were T cells, B-cell-depleted T cells, or PBMCs; the material itself was cDNA or gDNA.

Participants spanned ages about 18 to 95 years and resided in 20 to 30 US areas. Authors' processing steps: Amplification with reference gene primers provided the estimates of nucleated cell counts. Assay used: immunoSEQ multiplex PCR; TCRdb lists only in-frame clones, some missing. V and J calls and clone size are given by that table; D and trimming were obtained from the DNA. The profile covers about 220,000 clones, with just over 85% appearing a single time and roughly 14% taken by the ten largest. The clonotype comes from a woman aged 45 to 65 with acute COVID-19. Sequencing was done on a sample of PBMCs or T cells enriched from blood (not recorded which).

The CDR3 region is CASSPGGEPQHF. The CDR3 region has the DNA TGTGCCAGCTCACCAGGGGGGGAGCCCCAGCATTTT. The chain carries TRBV18 and TRBJ1-5; tentatively, D is TRBD1 (5 bases). Germline V gene lookup returns CDR1 KGHSH and CDR2 LQKENI. The length of the CDR3 is 12 residues. Trimming shortened V by 2 bases and J by 8 bases, and 7 bases separated the two germline ends.